A single sample gave rise to the 32 T cell receptor beta chains below, sequenced in a study of blood T cell repertoires in COVID-19. Only in-frame clones appear in the TCRdb table, and some are missing; sequencing was by immunoSEQ multiplex PCR. In the table there are under 200,000 clones, roughly 80% of which are singletons. Source material: peripheral blood. These TCRs come from a man between 60 and 70 years old with COVID-19, enrolled during active disease.

To note about this clone: Other DNA sequences from this sample encode an identical CDR3 as well. The rearrangement joins TRBV18 to TRBJ1-1; D gene unclear. Germline V lookup: CDR1 KGHSH, CDR2 LQKENI. V lost 3 bases to trimming and J lost 1 base, with 6 bases between them. This CDR3 comprises 13 residues. The CDR3 DNA follows: TGTGCCAGCTCACCCCTGAGGAACACTGAAGCTTTCTTT. Translating gives CASSPLRNTEAFF.

V and J are TRBV28 and TRBJ2-1; D remains ambiguous. Germline V lookup: CDR1 MDHEN, CDR2 SYDVKM. The length of the CDR3 is 12 residues. The V gene lost 1 base and the J gene lost 10 bases, with 8 bases spanning the gap. The CDR3 region is CASSLSVLEQFF. CDR3 sequence (DNA): TGTGCCAGCAGTTTATCGGTGTTAGAGCAGTTCTTC.

This clone came up a few times. This chain connects TRBV29-1 to TRBJ1-2; 7 nucleotides align to TRBD1. The length of the CDR3 is 12 residues. Germline V gene lookup returns CDR1 SQVTM and CDR2 ANQGSEA. CDR3 nucleotides: TGCACCGTGGAGGACAGGAACTATGGCTACACCTTC. The encoded protein is CTVEDRNYGYTF.

The chain employs TRBV19 and TRBJ1-2; 11 bases align to TRBD1. With V trimmed by 4 bases and J by 9 bases, 7 bases remained unmatched. The CDR3 sequence is 14 residues long. Germline loops: CDR1 LNHDA, CDR2 SQIVND (reference sequence). Here the CDR3 reads CASSNRDRGNRYTF. In DNA, the CDR3 is TGTGCCAGTAGTAACCGGGACAGGGGGAATCGCTACACCTTC.

This chain joins TRBV28 and TRBJ1-1; D unresolved. CDR3 length: 15 amino acids. CDR1 and CDR2 (germline): MDHEN, SYDVKM. Trimming removed 6 bases at V and 0 bases at J, with 14 bases between. Written as DNA, the CDR3 is TGTGCCAGCAGCAACCCCCACACCGTGAACACTGAAGCTTTCTTT. Protein product: CASSNPHTVNTEAFF.

CDR3 sequence (DNA): TGCAGTGTGGGGGCAAACGAGCAGTACTTC. Translating it yields CSVGANEQYF. The chain employs TRBV20-1 and TRBJ2-7, with a possible D match to TRBD1 (6 bases). Germline CDR1 reads DFQATT; CDR2 reads SNEGSKA (reference sequence). With 7 bases removed from V and 5 bases from J, the gap between germline ends came to 9 bases. This CDR3 region has 10 residues.

The genes are TRBV18 and TRBJ1-3, with 8 bases fitting TRBD1. Trimming at V came to 4 bases and at J to 0 bases, leaving 5 bases not matched to a gene. This CDR3 has 16 residues. Germline V gene sequence: CDR1 KGHSH, CDR2 LQKENI. The CDR3 region has the DNA TGTGCCAGCTCACTCGGACAGGGAGACTCTGGAAACACCATATATTTT. Amino acid sequence: CASSLGQGDSGNTIYF.

CDR3 sequence: CASSSTGQGANTIYF. The DNA of the CDR3 is TGTGCCAGCAGCTCCACGGGACAGGGGGCCAACACCATATATTTT. This chain connects TRBV7-9 to TRBJ1-3; 12 bases map to TRBD1. The CDR3 spans 15 residues. J gave up 7 bases and V 4 bases, and 5 bases lay outside the gene matches. Germline lookup yields CDR1 SEHNR and CDR2 FQNEAQ (reference sequence).

The chain has TRBV9 and TRBJ2-5; 9 nucleotides agree with TRBD1. This CDR3 contains 15 residues. Trimming took 4 bases from V and 4 from J; bases not matched to a gene: 8. Germline CDR1 SGDLS, CDR2 YYNGEE. CDR3 coding DNA: TGTGCCAGCAGCCCCCACAGGGGGCGCGGAGAGACCCAGTACTTC. Its translation: CASSPHRGRGETQYF.

This chain joins TRBV5-4 and TRBJ1-4; D gene uncertain. CDR1 and CDR2 from the germline V gene are SGHNT and YYREEE (reference sequence). V was clipped by 3 bases and J by 5 bases, with 17 bases between them. This CDR3 has 16 residues. CDR3 bases: TGTGCCAGCAGCTCAAAAACAGCGGGAGAAAATGAAAAACTGTTTTTT. As protein: CASSSKTAGENEKLFF.

This clone was seen a few times. The chain recombines TRBV19 with TRBJ1-2; no definite D call. The V end was cut by 5 bases, the J end by 1 base, with 8 bases between. The length of the CDR3 is 13 residues. Germline CDR1 and CDR2: LNHDA and SQIVND (reference sequence). CDR3 DNA: TGTGCCAGTAGTTTTCGCAGTAACTATGGCTACACCTTC. It codes for CASSFRSNYGYTF.

This chain connects TRBV5-1 to TRBJ1-1; D ambiguous. Germline CDR1 is SGHRS and CDR2 is YFSETQ. This CDR3 region has 13 residues. Trimming removed 1 base from V and 3 bases from J, with 7 bases in between. The CDR3 coding sequence is TGCGCCAGCAGCTTGTTGGGAGACACTGAAGCTTTCTTT. Translating gives CASSLLGDTEAFF.

The CDR3 sequence: CAISENRERGYTF. The CDR3, as DNA: TGTGCCATCAGTGAGAACAGGGAGCGTGGCTACACCTTC. The chain is built from TRBV10-3 and TRBJ1-2; tentative D call: TRBD1 (6 bases). Germline lookup yields CDR1 ENHRY and CDR2 SYGVKD. V lost 2 bases and J 7 bases, leaving 11 bases between the germline ends. The CDR3 extends over 13 amino acids.

In regard to this clone: One junction end does not reproduce the germline sequence, and a read error may be involved. This rearrangement joins TRBV12-5 to TRBJ1-2, with D possibly matching TRBD1 (5 bases). The germline CDR1 and CDR2 sequences are LGHNT and FRNRAP. CDR3 length equals 11 residues. CDR3 sequence reads: CASGLGTPNSF. The CDR3 region has the DNA TGTGCTAGTGGTCTCGGGACTCCTAACTCCTTC.

The chain uses TRBV18 and TRBJ1-5, with D perhaps matching TRBD1 (6 bases). The CDR3 totals 15 residues. V was clipped by 5 bases and J by 0 bases, with 11 bases between them. CDR1 and CDR2 (germline): KGHSH, LQKENI. CDR3 sequence reads: CASSTTGPSNQPQHF. The CDR3 DNA reads TGTGCCAGCTCAACGACAGGCCCTAGCAATCAGCCCCAGCATTTT. Complete variable domain (other parts from reference TRBV18 and TRBJ1-5): NAGVMQNPRHLVRRRGQEARLRCSPMKGHSHVYWYRQLPEEGLKFMVYLQKENIIDESGMPKERFSAEFPKEGPSILRIQQVVRGDSAAYFCASSTTGPSNQPQHFGDGTRLSIL.

The chain recombines TRBV5-1 with TRBJ2-7; TRBD2 matches 8 bases. Germline loops: CDR1 SGHRS, CDR2 YFSETQ. The length of the CDR3 is 15 residues. V lost 4 bases, J lost 2 bases, and 8 bases stayed unmatched. DNA for the CDR3: TGCGCCAGCAGCCCGAGGACTAGCTCAACCTACGAGCAGTACTTC. Encoded protein: CASSPRTSSTYEQYF.

This sequence joins TRBV27 and TRBJ1-1, with a weak D call TRBD1 (6 bases). V gave up 0 bases and J gave up 4 bases, with 12 bases separating them. This CDR3 is built from 15 residues. Germline V gives CDR1 MNHEY, CDR2 SMNVEV (reference sequence). The chain's CDR3 is CASSLSNRVGTEAFF. In DNA form, the CDR3 reads TGTGCCAGCAGTTTATCGAACAGGGTGGGCACTGAAGCTTTCTTT.

The chain joins TRBV10-3 to TRBJ1-5, with D maybe TRBD1 (5 bases). CDR1 is ENHRY, CDR2 SYGVKD, per germline. The CDR3 has 16 amino acids. V was trimmed by 4 bases and J by 0 bases, leaving 13 bases between them. The CDR3, as DNA: TGTGCCATCAGTGTCCCGGACACATATAGCAATCAGCCCCAGCATTTT. The encoded protein is CAISVPDTYSNQPQHF.

This clone appeared once. This chain connects TRBV9 to TRBJ1-4; 12 bases align to TRBD1. The CDR3 runs 17 residues. Germline loops: CDR1 SGDLS, CDR2 YYNGEE. V shed 3 bases and J 7 bases; nucleotides not matched to a gene: 10. CDR3 in amino acids: CASSAGTGGGGGEKLFF. The CDR3 nucleotides are TGTGCCAGCAGCGCCGGGACAGGGGGCGGTGGTGGTGAAAAACTGTTTTTT.

This clone has more than one count but fewer than ten. This chain joins TRBV9 and TRBJ2-7, with a weak D call TRBD1 (6 bases). Germline V gene lookup returns CDR1 SGDLS and CDR2 YYNGEE. The ends were cut back, 0 bases at V and 3 bases at J, with 13 bases in the middle. The CDR3 totals 15 residues. CDR3 nucleotide sequence: TGTGCCAGCAGCGTAGGGGCCCAGGGGTTCTACGAGCAGTACTTC. Protein sequence: CASSVGAQGFYEQYF. Together with reference TRBV9 and TRBJ2-7, the CDR3 gives the full variable domain: DSGVTQTPKHLITATGQRVTLRCSPRSGDLSVYWYQQSLDQGLQFLIQYYNGEERAKGNILERFSAQQFPDLHSELNLSSLELGDSALYFCASSVGAQGFYEQYFGPGTRLTVT.

The V and J genes are TRBV7-9 and TRBJ1-2; no reliable D call. The CDR3 runs to 15 residues. V lost 6 bases and J 4 bases, leaving 18 bases between the germline ends. Germline CDR1 reads SEHNR; CDR2 reads FQNEAQ (reference sequence). The DNA for the CDR3 is TGTGCCAGCAGTTCGGCCGGTCTGCGGCTCTATGGCTACACCTTC. This gives the protein CASSSAGLRLYGYTF.

V gene TRBV5-1 combines with J gene TRBJ2-3; D remains ambiguous. The germline V gene encodes CDR1 SGHRS and CDR2 YFSETQ. This CDR3 contains 13 residues. V was pared by 4 bases and J by 1 base, with 7 bases between. The CDR3 spells CASSPSRTDTQYF. The CDR3 bases are TGCGCCAGCAGCCCGTCCCGCACAGATACGCAGTATTTT.

The chain has TRBV6-1 and TRBJ2-2; D ambiguous. From germline, CDR1 is MNHNS and CDR2 SASEGT. CDR3 length equals 13 residues. With 1 base removed from V and 5 bases from J, the gap between germline ends came to 5 bases. The CDR3 is CASSEVRTGELFF. CDR3 DNA: TGTGCCAGCAGTGAAGTGAGGACCGGGGAGCTGTTTTTT.

CDR3 in amino acids: CATRTGVNSGNTIYF. The CDR3 DNA follows: TGTGCCACTCGGACAGGGGTTAACTCTGGAAACACCATATATTTT. The chain links TRBV6-5 to TRBJ1-3; 9 bases fit TRBD1. This CDR3 has 15 residues. Germline CDR1 and CDR2: MNHEY and SVGAGI. V shed 10 bases and J 0 bases; nucleotides not matched to a gene: 7.

The V and J genes are TRBV11-2 and TRBJ2-7; D gene unclear. Germline V CDR1 and CDR2: SGHAT, FQNNGV. Trimming took 2 bases from V and 3 from J, leaving 8 bases between them. There are 13 residues in the CDR3. The CDR3 nucleotides are TGTGCCAGCAGCTTATTACAGAGCTACGAGCAGTACTTC. It yields the protein CASSLLQSYEQYF.

This chain connects TRBV7-9 to TRBJ2-5; no clear D gene. The V end lost 5 bases, the J end lost 1 base, and 5 bases lay between the germline ends. The CDR3 has 12 amino acids. Germline loops: CDR1 SEHNR, CDR2 FQNEAQ (reference sequence). The CDR3 is CASSRSQETQYF. In nucleotides, the CDR3 is TGTGCCAGCAGCCGGTCCCAAGAGACCCAGTACTTC.

The chain recombines TRBV6-5 with TRBJ2-1; no definite D call. Germline V gives CDR1 MNHEY, CDR2 SVGAGI. The CDR3 runs to 15 residues. The germline V and J ends were trimmed by 2 bases and 0 bases, with 8 bases remaining between them. DNA of the CDR3: TGTGCCAGCAGTTACGTCAGGAACTCCTACAATGAGCAGTTCTTC. Protein: CASSYVRNSYNEQFF.

This clone was observed a handful of times. The chain carries TRBV7-2 and TRBJ1-1; D uncertain. The CDR3 consists of 13 residues. CDR1 and CDR2 from the germline V gene are SGHTA and FQGNSA. V lost 5 bases and J lost 1, with 8 bases in between. CDR3 sequence reads: CASSARGNTEAFF. The CDR3 coding sequence is TGTGCCAGCAGCGCTCGGGGGAACACTGAAGCTTTCTTT.

This chain connects TRBV5-6 to TRBJ1-4; D gene ambiguous. V lost 0 bases, J lost 0 bases, and 9 bases lay in between. CDR1 is SGHDT and CDR2 is YYEEEE in the germline V gene. This CDR3 has 16 residues. The CDR3 DNA is TGTGCCAGCAGCTTGGTAGCAGCTGCAACTAATGAAAAACTGTTTTTT. Protein: CASSLVAAATNEKLFF.

V gene TRBV6-2 or TRBV6-3 combines with J gene TRBJ1-5; no clear D. Germline values: CDR1 MNHEY, CDR2 SVGEGT. This CDR3 has 12 amino acids. V shed 4 bases and J shed 5 bases, with 6 bases lying between them. Here the CDR3 DNA reads TGTGCCAGCAGTTTTCCAGATCAGCCCCAGCATTTT. Its translation is CASSFPDQPQHF.

This rearrangement joins TRBV5-1 to TRBJ1-1; the D gene is possibly TRBD1 (6 bases). V was shortened by 4 bases and J by 3 bases, with 19 bases between the two germline ends. This CDR3 has 16 residues. Germline V lookup: CDR1 SGHRS, CDR2 YFSETQ. This CDR3 is CASSKDSSLRDTEAFF. The CDR3 DNA sequence: TGCGCCAGCAGCAAGGACAGCTCTCTAAGGGACACTGAAGCTTTCTTT.

This chain connects TRBV7-9 to TRBJ1-2; no clear D gene. Trimming cost V 6 bases and J 0 bases, with 11 bases left between them. This CDR3 region has 14 residues. Per the germline V gene, CDR1 is SEHNR and CDR2 is FQNEAQ (reference sequence). CDR3 coding DNA: TGTGCCAGCAGTCTCGGAACAGCTAACTATGGCTACACCTTC. Residues: CASSLGTANYGYTF.